This T cell receptor (beta chain) was found in a study of Tregs in tolerant kidney transplant recipients. Method: immunoSEQ multiplex PCR; TCRdb's copy keeps in-frame clones and lacks some. The repertoire has tens of thousands of clones, about 91% of them found once; the top ten carry around 1.6%. Study results and caveats: Changing PCR primers prevented nucleotide comparison between some patients' samples. Biological reproducibility was not directly addressed, but technical replication error appeared minimal.

Notes on this clone: Antigen specificity is unknown.

The V gene's germline CDR1 is SGHTA and CDR2 FQGNSA. V dropped 4 bases and J dropped 2 bases, with 16 bases sitting between them. The CDR3 is 16 amino acids. The nonmyeloablative bone marrow transplants came from related graft donors, with transient mixed chimerism. Unstimulated regulatory T cells (CD4+CD25+CD127-), CD4+CD25- non-regulatory cells, CD4 and CD8 cells were FACS-sorted from thawed PBMCs. This receptor was taken from a human patient who received a combined kidney and bone marrow transplant. Some T cells may trace back to the graft donor. V and J are TRBV7-2 and TRBJ2-3; D gene uncertain. The material was CD4+ T cells from blood (PBMCs), obtained 24 months after the transplant. The CDR3 sequence: CASSSYYYTNTDTQYF. CDR3 DNA: TGTGCCAGCAGCTCGTACTACTACACCAACACAGATACGCAGTATTTT.